These 7 T cell receptor beta chains originate from one sample sequenced in a study of technical replicates of blood from four donors. Clones were read by immunoSEQ multiplex PCR, and TCRdb kept only the in-frame ones, dropping some. Among tens of thousands of clones listed, just under 97% were seen once. Sequencing was performed on T cells isolated from PBMCs. All receptors derive from a human donor in good health.

This chain joins TRBV4-1 and TRBJ2-7; perhaps TRBD1 as D (5 bases). The CDR3 runs 17 residues. Germline V gene sequence: CDR1 MGHRA, CDR2 YSYEKL. V dropped 1 base and J dropped 1 base, with 17 bases sitting between them. The CDR3 reads CASSQGSGWQGSYEQYF. CDR3 in DNA: TGCGCCAGCAGCCAAGGGTCGGGTTGGCAGGGTTCCTACGAGCAGTACTTC.

V gene TRBV6-5 combines with J gene TRBJ2-5; 8 nucleotides match TRBD2. Losses at the gene ends were 5 bases for V and 1 base for J; bases not matched to a gene: 3. The germline gives CDR1 MNHEY, CDR2 SVGAGI. The CDR3 length is 14 residues. The CDR3 DNA is TGTGCCAGCAGTCCCAGCGGGAGCCAAGAGACCCAGTACTTC. Protein product: CASSPSGSQETQYF.

This sequence joins TRBV5-4 and TRBJ1-4; 8 nucleotides line up with TRBD1. J lost 6 bases, V lost 4 bases, and 8 bases had no gene match. CDR1 SGHNT and CDR2 YYREEE come from the germline V gene (reference sequence). This CDR3 comprises 15 residues. The CDR3 protein is CASSHFTGGYEKLFF. The DNA of the CDR3 is TGTGCCAGCAGCCATTTTACAGGGGGGTATGAAAAACTGTTTTTT.

The V and J genes are TRBV27 and TRBJ2-1, with D maybe TRBD1 (6 bases). V was cut by 8 bases and J by 9 bases, with 23 bases left in between. Germline CDR1 MNHEY, CDR2 SMNVEV (reference sequence). The CDR3 spans 15 residues. DNA of the CDR3: TGTGCCAGCTTTACCGGAGTAGGGACAATCGGTGAGCAGTTCTTC. Translating gives CASFTGVGTIGEQFF.

The gene calls are TRBV11-3 and TRBJ1-1; 8 bases map to TRBD1. The V gene end was trimmed by 2 bases and the J gene end by 4 bases; junction bases not matched to a gene: 6. CDR3 length: 15 residues. Germline V lookup: CDR1 SGHNT, CDR2 YENEEA. CDR3 DNA: TGTGCCAGCAGCTTACATCAGGGGGCGTCCACTGAAGCTTTCTTT. Translated: CASSLHQGASTEAFF.

The gene calls are TRBV7-6 and TRBJ2-7; 15 nucleotides align to TRBD2. Germline lookup yields CDR1 SGHVS and CDR2 FNYEAQ. CDR3 length equals 15 residues. The trim removed 5 bases at V and 4 bases at J, leaving 3 bases unmatched. CDR3 nucleotides: TGTGCCAGCAGCGAGGGGACTAGCGGGAGGTACGAGCAGTACTTC. Translating gives CASSEGTSGRYEQYF.

This clone came up once. The gene calls are TRBV28 and TRBJ2-1, with a possible D match to TRBD2 (5 bases). Germline V CDR1 and CDR2: MDHEN, SYDVKM. This CDR3 region has 13 residues. The V and J ends lost 5 bases and 8 bases respectively, with 13 bases between them. The CDR3 DNA is TGTGCCAGCAGTACTAGGAGGAGCGATGAGCAGTTCTTC. Its protein is CASSTRRSDEQFF.